This TCR beta chain stems from a study of T cells in Graves' hyperthyroidism and ophthalmopathy. Study at large: The blood sample was taken at first diagnosis, before treatment began. General study results and limits: A 13 V-J signature model discriminated ophthalmopathy versus stable hyperthyroidism. Most thyroid clonotypes with frequency above 0.001 were detected in blood.

The CDR3 regions of TCR beta were amplified from RNA transcripts. With the HTBI primer set, the TCR CDR3 went through a first round of RT-PCR. TCRdb reprocessed the multiplex PCR reads with MiXCR, giving one entry per CDR3 protein. The sample yields approximately 690,000 distinct CDR3 sequences, around 13% seen once. Regarding this clonotype: The antigen remains unidentified.

The PBMCs studied were ones that came from 8 to 10 ml fresh peripheral blood. CDR1 is SGHAT, CDR2 FQNNGV, per germline. The V and J ends lost 5 bases and 7 bases, in that order; junction bases with no gene match: 11. CDR3 length: 15 amino acids. The chain combines TRBV11-2 with TRBJ2-7, with 10 bases that match TRBD2. The sequence came from a woman aged 45-60 years with Graves' ophthalmopathy. Sequencing was carried out using blood. The CDR3 region has the DNA TGTGCCAGCAGCCGCACCGGGACTAGCGTTGGTGAGCAGTACTTC. Residues: CASSRTGTSVGEQYF.